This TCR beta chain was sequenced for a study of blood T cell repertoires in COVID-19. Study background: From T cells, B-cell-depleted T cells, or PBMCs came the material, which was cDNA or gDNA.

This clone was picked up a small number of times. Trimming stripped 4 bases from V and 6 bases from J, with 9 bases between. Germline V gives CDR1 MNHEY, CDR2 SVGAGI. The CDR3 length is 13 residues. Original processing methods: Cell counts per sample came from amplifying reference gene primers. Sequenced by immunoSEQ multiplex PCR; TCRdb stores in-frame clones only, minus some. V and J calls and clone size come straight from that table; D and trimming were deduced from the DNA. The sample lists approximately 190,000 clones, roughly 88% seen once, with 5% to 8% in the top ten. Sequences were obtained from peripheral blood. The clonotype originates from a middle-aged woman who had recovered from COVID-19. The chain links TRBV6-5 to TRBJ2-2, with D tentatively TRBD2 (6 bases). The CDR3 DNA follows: TGTGCCAGCAGTTTCGGGAGCGCCGGGGAGCTGTTTTTT. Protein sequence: CASSFGSAGELFF.